Listed below are T cell receptor beta chains from one sample, sequenced in a study of identical twins. TCRdb independently ran MiXCR on the 5' RACE reads; one entry per CDR3 protein. The profile shows some 710,000 distinct CDR3 sequences, roughly 6% of them singletons. Source material: naive T cells sorted from blood. The receptors originated from a man in his late teens or twenties in good health. The CDR3 runs from the conserved cysteine through the conserved F or W. D genes are given only for firm matches. The size entry is marked missing in some rows and otherwise reads once, few, many or a size class.

. | TRBV20-1 | few | CSATRTANHGYTF
. | TRBV5-1 | many | CASSYSVANEQFF
TRBD2 | TRBV29-1 | . | CSVVGSGLSSYNEQFF
. | TRBV24-1 | many | CATRRGDEQYF
TRBD2 | TRBV6-5 | many | CASSYSSRGGEDTQYF
TRBD1 | TRBV6-1 | . | CASSRQGWGTDTQYF
. | TRBV20-1 | many | CSARGRHGNQPQHF
. | TRBV29-1 | many | CSVVSQARYNEQFF
. | TRBV5-1 | many | CASSVNLGNTEAFF
. | TRBV9 | many | CASSVGGQDTEAFF
TRBD2 | TRBV5-1 | few | CASSSSGPVGETQYF
TRBD2 | TRBV27 | many | CASSRLAGAGANVLTF
. | TRBV12-3/TRBV12-4 | many | CASRRLAVTDTQYF
. | TRBV20-1 | many | CSARGQFF
TRBD1 | TRBV24-1 | many | CATSDSSTGEYAEQFF
TRBD2 | TRBV5-1 | many | CASSSPTTSVTNEQFF
TRBD1 | TRBV5-6 | . | CASSEYRGLYEQYF
. | TRBV6-5 | few | CASSYSRGQDGYTF
. | TRBV20-1 | many | CSAPRESRETQYF
. | TRBV6-1 | many | CASSDSGSPLHF
. | TRBV5-1 | few | CASSLDRETEKLFF
TRBD2 | TRBV6-2/TRBV6-3 | . | CASSYPGTSGSRTSYNEQFF
. | TRBV12-3/TRBV12-4 | . | CASSAKQARGPTDTQYF
. | TRBV6-1 | many | CASRAGLVATNEKLFF
. | TRBV20-1 | many | CSARFSGKDTQYF
TRBD2 | TRBV29-1 | many | CSVDGTSGTYNEQFF
. | TRBV29-1 | . | CSVSVRIAGELFF
. | TRBV5-1 | . | CASSLRPAPETQYF
. | TRBV10-3 | many | CAINYGVGETQYF
TRBD1 | TRBV15 | many | CATSSRDRGLGEQYF
. | TRBV2 | . | CASSDPRESTDTQYF
. | TRBV20-1 | . | CSAKDPGALYGYTF
. | TRBV5-1 | few | CASRLSPGIYGYTF
. | TRBV18 | many | CASSPREGRTGELFF
TRBD2 | TRBV2 | few | CASRISGSSYNEQFF
TRBD2 | TRBV24-1 | . | CATSDPRGGTRNADTQYF
. | TRBV12-3/TRBV12-4 | . | CASSYRQKPLNEQYF
. | TRBV7-8 | few | CASSLNRTTGELFF
. | TRBV15 | few | CATQDPAGAGNQPQHF
TRBD1 | TRBV6-6 | many | CASSKGGWQPQHF
. | TRBV12-3/TRBV12-4 | many | CASSPGQGPYNSPLHF
. | TRBV20-1 | many | CSARDEETGYNEQFF
. | TRBV25-1 | few | CASSEPAQGLGITGDYEQYF
TRBD1 | TRBV2 | few | CASSQTGAMMETQYF
. | TRBV14 | . | CASSQDNIQYF
TRBD2 | TRBV19 | few | CATSTSGNYEQYF
. | TRBV29-1 | . | CSVEYSHTDTQYF
. | TRBV6-5 | . | CASSYGQGRGEKLFF
TRBD2 | TRBV20-1 | many | CSARGELAGINNEQFF
. | TRBV6-5 | many | CASSYEGVSADTQYF
TRBD2 | TRBV20-1 | many | CSAAGLAGDGDEQFF
. | TRBV2 | many | CASSERAGNIQYF
. | TRBV19 | . | CASSPPPNQPQHF
TRBD2 | TRBV12-3/TRBV12-4 | many | CASNREGLHEQYF
. | TRBV4-2 | . | CASSQDFDYGYTF